This TCR beta chain is drawn from a study of T cells in Graves' hyperthyroidism and ophthalmopathy. Study-level results: By a 13 V-J model, ophthalmopathy was set apart from stable hyperthyroidism. Most thyroid clonotypes that were expanded above 0.001 also turned up in blood.

There were TCR beta CDR3 regions amplified from RNA transcripts. First-round RT-PCR of the TCR CDR3 relied on the HTBI primer set. MiXCR, run by TCRdb on the multiplex PCR reads, gives a single entry per CDR3 protein. The table records 90,000 to 120,000 distinct CDR3 sequences, 16% of them present only once. V lost 1 base and J lost 7, with 9 bases in between. The germline V gene encodes CDR1 SGHRS and CDR2 YFSETQ. The CDR3 extends over 12 amino acids. The diagnoses drew upon clinical symptoms, serum thyroxine and TRAb, thyroid ultrasound and orbital computed tomography. Isolation of PBMCs was performed on 8.5 to 10 ml fresh peripheral blood. This clonotype has at least ten counts. Its antigen is currently unknown.

The genes are TRBV5-1 and TRBJ2-7; no clear D gene. Material: blood. The clonotype was recovered from a woman in her fifties or sixties with Graves' hyperthyroidism. Here the CDR3 DNA reads TGCGCCAGCAGCTTGCAGCGAGGTGAGCAGTACTTC. As protein: CASSLQRGEQYF.